The 21 T cell receptor beta chains in this list originate from one sample, sequenced in a study of T-cell memory formation after mild COVID-19. One entry per CDR3 protein results from TCRdb running MiXCR on the 5' RACE reads. The table lists more than 150,000 distinct CDR3 sequences, roughly 23% of them singletons, with roughly 23% in the top ten. Sequenced sample: PBMCs or a T cell subset sorted from them (not recorded which). The receptors derive from an adult woman who had mild COVID-19 (a few samples of this study predate the infection). Cell type and time point are not known.

The CDR3 region has the DNA TGTGCCAGCAGCGCCCCCAGCGAGGGTGAGCAGTTCTTC. Its protein product is CASSAPSEGEQFF. This chain uses TRBV12-3 or TRBV12-4 with TRBJ2-1, with D perhaps TRBD2 (5 bases). The CDR3 covers 13 residues. With 6 bases removed from V and 9 bases from J, the gap between germline ends came to 15 bases.

A note on this clonotype: Being one base from a much bigger clone, this may be a read error. This rearrangement joins TRBV7-9 to TRBJ1-4; unclear D gene. Germline CDR1 SEHNR, CDR2 FQNEAQ (reference sequence). The length of the CDR3 is 13 residues. CDR3 region: CDSSLTPSEKLFF. CDR3 sequence (DNA): TGTGACAGCAGCTTAACACCGAGTGAAAAACTGTTTTTT.

V gene TRBV4-3 combines with J gene TRBJ2-1, with D possibly matching TRBD1 (6 bases). Germline loops: CDR1 LGHNA, CDR2 YSLEER. V lost 0 bases to trimming and J lost 0 bases, with 9 bases between them. The CDR3 totals 16 residues. In DNA, the CDR3 is TGCGCCAGCAGCCAAGATCGCAGGGGCTCCTACAATGAGCAGTTCTTC. Its protein product is CASSQDRRGSYNEQFF.

The J gene is TRBJ2-2, the V gene TRBV9; 8 bases align to TRBD2. The CDR3 is made up of 15 amino acids. V was clipped by 2 bases and J by 4 bases; unmatched bases: 4. CDR1 is SGDLS and CDR2 is YYNGEE in the germline V gene. Written as DNA, the CDR3 is TGTGCCAGCAGCGTTAGCGGGATTAGCACCGGGGAGCTGTTTTTT. As protein: CASSVSGISTGELFF.

The rearrangement joins TRBV14 to TRBJ2-7; D call uncertain. This CDR3 is 15 amino acids long. Trimming removed 4 bases at V and 0 bases at J, with 13 bases between. CDR1 is SGHDN, CDR2 FVKESK, per germline. CDR3 region: CASSLLGSNSYEQYF. The DNA of the CDR3 is TGTGCCAGCAGCCTGCTGGGCAGCAACTCCTACGAGCAGTACTTC.

This clonotype showed up just a few times. The CDR3 reads CASSLDETDTQYF. The CDR3, as DNA: TGCGCCAGCAGCTTGGACGAAACAGATACGCAGTATTTT. The V and J genes are TRBV5-1 and TRBJ2-3; D gene ambiguous. This CDR3 has 13 amino acids. Germline V CDR1 and CDR2: SGHRS, YFSETQ. Trimming took off 0 bases at V and 3 bases at J, with 5 bases between the two ends.

The chain links TRBV9 to TRBJ2-3; the match to TRBD2 covers 9 bases. V shed 4 bases, J shed 2 bases, and the junction held 11 bases outside the gene matches. Germline V gene sequence: CDR1 SGDLS, CDR2 YYNGEE. The CDR3 runs to 17 residues. The CDR3 here is CASSPWGSGGTTDTQYF. The CDR3 DNA reads as TGTGCCAGCAGCCCCTGGGGTAGCGGGGGAACCACAGATACGCAGTATTTT.

This clonotype is a singleton in its sample. The chain uses TRBV5-5 and TRBJ1-5; D might be TRBD1 (5 bases). The germline V gene encodes CDR1 SGHKS and CDR2 YYEKEE (reference sequence). The CDR3 has 17 residues. With 2 bases removed from V and 0 bases from J, the gap between germline ends came to 15 bases. The CDR3: CASSFEGEEDSNQPQHF. The DNA for the CDR3 is TGTGCCAGCAGCTTCGAAGGGGAAGAGGATAGCAATCAGCCCCAGCATTTT.

Only a few counts were recorded for this clonotype. The CDR3 here is CASSQDHGGTEAFF. In DNA, the CDR3 is TGCGCCAGCAGCCAAGATCACGGGGGCACTGAAGCTTTCTTT. The chain links TRBV4-1 to TRBJ1-1, with TRBD1 as a possible D gene (5 bases). Between the trimmed V and J ends, which lost 0 bases and 4 bases, there was a span of 9 bases. The germline V gene has CDR1 MGHRA and CDR2 YSYEKL. The CDR3 has 14 residues.

This clonotype was recorded many times. The genes are TRBV6-8 and TRBJ2-7; maybe TRBD2 (6 bases). The CDR3 has 18 amino acids. Trimming removed 2 bases from V and 0 bases from J, with 20 bases in between. Germline V gene lookup returns CDR1 MNHGY and CDR2 SAAAGT. CDR3 in DNA: TGTGCCAGCAGTTACGCGACTTCCTTCGGGGGAACCTCCTACGAGCAGTACTTC. Translation: CASSYATSFGGTSYEQYF.

The chain has TRBV4-1 and TRBJ1-1, with 7 nucleotides matching TRBD1. J was trimmed by 4 bases and V by 0 bases; bases with no gene match: 5. CDR1 and CDR2 from the germline V gene are MGHRA and YSYEKL. The CDR3 sequence is 15 residues long. CDR3 bases: TGCGCCAGCAGCCAAGAGACAGGGAAGGGCACTGAAGCTTTCTTT. It translates to CASSQETGKGTEAFF.

The sample holds a few counts of this clonotype. The chain joins TRBV29-1 to TRBJ2-4, with 12 bases that match TRBD1. The CDR3 has 16 residues. Germline V gives CDR1 SQVTM, CDR2 ANQGSEA. J lost 2 bases, V lost 5 bases, and 7 bases had no gene match. CDR3 residues: CSVYGTGGVSKNIQYF. In DNA form, the CDR3 reads TGCAGCGTTTACGGGACAGGGGGCGTGTCCAAAAACATTCAGTACTTC. Variable domain in full (rest from reference TRBV29-1 and TRBJ2-4): SAVISQKPSRDICQRGTSLTIQCQVDSQVTMMFWYRQQPGQSLTLIATANQGSEATYESGFVIDKFPISRPNLTFSTLTVSNMSPEDSSIYLCSVYGTGGVSKNIQYFGAGTRLSVL.

This clonotype was counted a few times. This chain connects TRBV3-1 to TRBJ2-7, with D unclear. Trimming removed 0 bases at V and 0 bases at J, with 9 bases between. CDR3 length equals 15 residues. Germline V gene sequence: CDR1 LGHDT, CDR2 YNNKEL (reference sequence). The CDR3 sequence is CASSQEGASSYEQYF. The CDR3 coding sequence is TGTGCCAGCAGCCAAGAAGGAGCGAGCTCCTACGAGCAGTACTTC.

The chain uses TRBV5-6 and TRBJ2-3; D is unresolved. V was shortened by 3 bases and J by 4 bases, with 6 bases between the two germline ends. Germline CDR1 SGHDT, CDR2 YYEEEE. This CDR3 region has 12 residues. The CDR3 sequence: CASSYGADTQYF. DNA of the CDR3: TGTGCCAGCAGCTACGGCGCAGATACGCAGTATTTT.

A few counts support this clonotype. The rearrangement links TRBV29-1 to TRBJ2-3; 12 positions agree with TRBD2. Germline V CDR1 and CDR2: SQVTM, ANQGSEA. This CDR3 has 15 amino acids. Trimming removed 2 bases from V and 4 bases from J; junction bases left unmatched: 4. CDR3 in DNA: TGCAGCGTTGAACTAGCGGGGGGGCGGGCAGATACGCAGTATTTT. The encoded protein is CSVELAGGRADTQYF.

The rearrangement joins TRBV30 to TRBJ2-1, with unresolved D. V was trimmed by 2 bases and J by 8 bases, leaving 19 bases between them. Germline V gives CDR1 GTSNPN, CDR2 SVGIG (reference sequence). This CDR3 is built from 15 residues. DNA of the CDR3: TGTGCCTGGAGTATATTAGGGATTGGCGACTATGAGCAGTTCTTC. Protein sequence: CAWSILGIGDYEQFF.

The rearrangement joins TRBV9 to TRBJ1-1, with D possibly TRBD1 on 6 matching bases. This CDR3 is 15 amino acids long. The V end lost 0 bases, the J end lost 4 bases, and 13 bases lay between the germline ends. The germline V gene encodes CDR1 SGDLS and CDR2 YYNGEE. CDR3 sequence (DNA): TGTGCCAGCAGCGTAGAGACAACAGGGAGCACTGAAGCTTTCTTT. Its translation: CASSVETTGSTEAFF.

V usage is TRBV7-3 and J usage is TRBJ2-2, with 7 bases fitting TRBD2. The CDR3 spans 14 residues. Germline V CDR1 and CDR2: SGHTA, FQGTGA. After removal of 5 bases from V and 1 base from J, the junction contained 1 base not matched to a gene. This chain's CDR3 is CASSPSGNTGELFF. CDR3 nucleotide sequence: TGTGCCAGCAGCCCTAGCGGGAACACCGGGGAGCTGTTTTTT.

This sequence joins TRBV6-2 or TRBV6-3 and TRBJ2-1; D possibly corresponds to TRBD1 (5 bases). This CDR3 is built from 12 residues. V shed 6 bases and J shed 8 bases, with 11 bases lying between them. Germline values: CDR1 MNHEY, CDR2 SVGEGT. CDR3 in amino acids: CASRVGVHEQFF. DNA of the CDR3: TGTGCCAGCAGGGTAGGGGTGCATGAGCAGTTCTTC.

The V and J genes are TRBV25-1 and TRBJ2-3; possible D gene TRBD1, 6 bases. In germline, CDR1 is MGHDK, CDR2 SYGVNS. The CDR3 has 13 residues. V lost 7 bases and J lost 4, with 12 bases in between. CDR3 amino acids: CASKGVFADTQYF. DNA for the CDR3: TGTGCCAGCAAGGGGGTATTCGCAGATACGCAGTATTTT.

The genes are TRBV20-1 and TRBJ1-2, with D maybe TRBD1 (5 bases). Germline V gene lookup returns CDR1 DFQATT and CDR2 SNEGSKA (reference sequence). Between the trimmed V and J ends, which lost 5 bases and 5 bases, there was a span of 12 bases. The CDR3 has 12 residues. The CDR3 sequence: CSAQTVGYGYTF. The CDR3 DNA reads TGCAGTGCTCAGACAGTGGGATATGGCTACACCTTC.